A single sample is the source of the 27 T cell receptor beta chains below, sequenced in a study of CD8+CD57+ T cells in acquired aplastic anemia (dated by TCRdb to between 2018 and 2020). This sample was sequenced with an Illumina HiSeq 2000. TCR beta VDJ combination and CDR3 sequence profiling used genomic DNA as the template. TCRdb reprocessing: public reads trimmed at Q25 with fastp, clones called with MiXCR, in-frame beta chains kept. Each CDR3 protein gets just one entry, which takes the most common genes and DNA from the rows behind it. This sample gives hundreds of thousands of distinct CDR3 sequences in total; about a third of them show up just once. The top ten hold about 0.8% of the sample. Flow cytometry had shown CD8+CD57+ cell expansion in the patients selected for sequencing. The specimen sequenced was sorted CD4+, CD8+, or CD8+CD57+ T cells (not recorded which) from PBMCs. These receptors were taken from a human donor with aplastic anemia.

This clonotype was recorded at least ten times. The chain uses TRBV2 and TRBJ2-7; 8 nucleotides agree with TRBD2. V shed 5 bases, J shed 5 bases, and the junction held 5 bases outside the gene matches. Germline values: CDR1 SNHLY, CDR2 FYNNEI. The CDR3 is 13 residues long. CDR3 sequence: CASSLGLDHEQYF. Here the CDR3 DNA reads TGTGCCAGCAGTCTGGGACTAGACCACGAGCAGTACTTC.

This clonotype was recorded many times. The chain joins TRBV10-3 to TRBJ2-7; 7 nucleotides line up with TRBD2. There are 16 residues in the CDR3. Germline CDR1 is ENHRY and CDR2 is SYGVKD. V shed 0 bases and J 1 base; nucleotides not matched to a gene: 6. The chain's CDR3 is CAISESTRGVSYEQYF. In DNA, the CDR3 is TGTGCCATCAGTGAGTCGACACGGGGGGTTTCCTACGAGCAGTACTTC.

This clonotype was counted at least ten times. V and J are TRBV14 and TRBJ2-7, with 11 positions matching TRBD1. The CDR3 runs to 15 residues. Germline V gives CDR1 SGHDN, CDR2 FVKESK. V dropped 3 bases and J dropped 3; count of bases not matched to a gene: 4. CDR3 in DNA: TGTGCCAGCAGCCAGTTGGGACAGGGGGGCTACGAGCAGTACTTC. Protein sequence: CASSQLGQGGYEQYF. The full variable domain, completed using reference TRBV14 and TRBJ2-7, is EAGVTQFPSHSVIEKGQTVTLRCDPISGHDNLYWYRRVMGKEIKFLLHFVKESKQDESGMPNNRFLAERTGGTYSTLKVQPAELEDSGVYFCASSQLGQGGYEQYFGPGTRLTVT.

V is TRBV29-1 and J is TRBJ2-6, with unresolved D. Germline CDR1 is SQVTM and CDR2 is ANQGSEA. V was trimmed by 5 bases and J by 0 bases, leaving 5 bases between them. CDR3 length: 13 amino acids. The DNA of the CDR3 is TGCAGCGTTTTTGGCTCTGGGGCCAACGTCCTGACTTTC. Translated: CSVFGSGANVLTF. Full variable domain (outside the CDR3, taken from reference TRBV29-1 and TRBJ2-6): SAVISQKPSRDICQRGTSLTIQCQVDSQVTMMFWYRQQPGQSLTLIATANQGSEATYESGFVIDKFPISRPNLTFSTLTVSNMSPEDSSIYLCSVFGSGANVLTFGAGSRLTVL.

This clonotype was counted at least ten times. The chain combines TRBV7-6 with TRBJ2-1; D is possibly TRBD1 (6 bases). V dropped 3 bases and J dropped 7 bases, with 10 bases sitting between them. The CDR3 sequence is 13 residues long. CDR1 is SGHVS and CDR2 is FNYEAQ in the germline V gene. Written as DNA, the CDR3 is TGTGCCAGCAGCTTTTTCCAGGGGAATGAGCAGTTCTTC. Its translation is CASSFFQGNEQFF.

Turning to this clonotype: One base away lies a much larger clone, so this may be a sequencing read error. The rearrangement uses TRBV20-1 and TRBJ2-7; D is ambiguous. CDR1 is DFQATT, CDR2 SNEGSKA, per germline (reference sequence). CDR3 size: 12 residues. CDR3 DNA sequence: TGCAGTGCTACCCTAGAAACCTACGAGCAGTGCTTC. Translated: CSATLETYEQCF.

V is TRBV20-1 and J is TRBJ2-7, with 10 bases matching TRBD1. The junction had 7 bases not matched to a gene; V was cut back by 1 base and J by 4 bases. CDR1 and CDR2 (germline): DFQATT, SNEGSKA (reference sequence). The CDR3 runs 15 residues. The DNA for the CDR3 is TGCAGTGCTAGAGGCGGGGGACAGGGGTCTTACGAGCAGTACTTC. Protein: CSARGGGQGSYEQYF.

This clonotype was picked up a small number of times. The genes are TRBV28 and TRBJ1-2; D not resolved. This CDR3 comprises 13 residues. From germline, CDR1 is MDHEN and CDR2 SYDVKM. Trimming cost V 6 bases and J 7 bases, with 15 bases left between them. In nucleotides, the CDR3 is TGTGCCAGCAGCCCCCAATGGGGTTTTGGCTACACCTTC. Protein sequence: CASSPQWGFGYTF.

This clonotype was counted ten times or more. The chain has TRBV7-2 and TRBJ2-5, with 11 bases that match TRBD2. Germline CDR1 reads SGHTA; CDR2 reads FQGNSA. Germline trimming cut 5 bases from V and 5 bases from J; bases unmatched to any gene: 7. This CDR3 has 15 amino acids. Here the CDR3 reads CASSPTSGSVETQYF. CDR3 coding DNA: TGTGCCAGCAGCCCTACTAGCGGGAGTGTGGAGACCCAGTACTTC. Full variable domain (rest looked up from reference TRBV7-2 and TRBJ2-5): GAGVSQSPSNKVTEKGKDVELRCDPISGHTALYWYRQSLGQGLEFLIYFQGNSAPDKSGLPSDRFSAERTGGSVSTLTIQRTQQEDSAVYLCASSPTSGSVETQYFGPGTRLLVL.

About this clonotype: A much larger clone lies a single base off, so this may be a read error. CDR3 nucleotides: TGCGGTGCTGCCACGGGGAGCAATCAGCCCCAGCATTTT. Encoded protein: CGAATGSNQPQHF. The chain employs TRBV20-1 and TRBJ1-5, with no clear D. Germline CDR1 DFQATT, CDR2 SNEGSKA (reference sequence). The CDR3 sequence is 13 residues long.

This clonotype was counted many times. In DNA, the CDR3 is TGTGCCAGCAGTGAACAGGGGGCAGGTCAAGAGACCCAGTACTTC. Translating it yields CASSEQGAGQETQYF. This rearrangement joins TRBV2 to TRBJ2-5, with TRBD1 identical over 8 bases. From germline, CDR1 is SNHLY and CDR2 FYNNEI. This CDR3 contains 15 residues. The ends lost 2 bases at V and 2 bases at J; junction bases unmatched: 4.

Note on this clonotype: Mismatch with germline at one junction end may stem from a read error. The chain joins TRBV15 to TRBJ2-5, with 14 nucleotides matching TRBD2. Germline V CDR1 and CDR2: LNHNV, YYDKDF (reference sequence). CDR3 length: 19 residues. This CDR3 reads CAASSGAGTSGRVGETQYF. As DNA, the CDR3 is TGTGCCGCCAGCAGTGGAGCCGGGACTAGCGGGAGAGTGGGGGAGACCCAGTACTTC.

Note on this clonotype: A read error is possible here, since a much larger clone lies one base away. The chain recombines TRBV20-1 with TRBJ2-7, with TRBD1 as a possible D gene (7 bases). Looked up from germline, CDR1 is DFQATT and CDR2 is SNEGSKA (reference sequence). There are 14 residues in the CDR3. This CDR3 is CSARGSRGAYGQYF. The CDR3 nucleotides read TGCAGTGCTAGAGGGTCCAGGGGGGCCTACGGGCAGTACTTC.

The table lists this clonotype with a few counts. V and J are TRBV6-1 and TRBJ2-1; D ambiguous. The V and J ends lost 5 bases and 5 bases respectively, with 13 bases between them. The CDR3 has 14 amino acids. The germline V gene encodes CDR1 MNHNS and CDR2 SASEGT. The CDR3, as DNA: TGTGCCAGCAGTACCACAGTTCTCGACAATGAGCAGTTCTTC. It translates to CASSTTVLDNEQFF.

The chain links TRBV14 to TRBJ2-3, with 12 bases aligning to TRBD2. V was pared by 0 bases and J by 2 bases, with 12 bases of the junction left unmatched. This CDR3 region has 20 residues. CDR1 is SGHDN, CDR2 FVKESK, per germline. The CDR3 bases are TGTGCCAGCAGCCAAGATCGAGCGAGAGGACTAGCGGGAAACACAGATACGCAGTATTTT. Translating it yields CASSQDRARGLAGNTDTQYF.

This CDR3 is CASSLSTGGALYSEYF. CDR3 nucleotides: TGTGCCAGCAGTTTATCGACCGGGGGGGCCCTGTATTCCGAGTATTTT. The chain joins TRBV27 to TRBJ2-3; 8 bases fit TRBD2. The V gene end was trimmed by 0 bases and the J gene end by 13 bases; junction bases not matched to a gene: 15. Germline V CDR1 and CDR2: MNHEY, SMNVEV (reference sequence). This CDR3 contains 16 residues.

The V gene is TRBV14, the J gene TRBJ2-5, with D possibly being TRBD1 (5 bases). Germline V gene data show CDR1 as SGHDN and CDR2 as FVKESK. Deletions cut 1 base from V and 2 bases from J, with 17 bases between. The CDR3 is 17 amino acids. The CDR3 coding sequence is TGTGCCAGCAGCCAAGGGTTTGCAGGGTCCTTACAAGAGACCCAGTACTTC. This gives the protein CASSQGFAGSLQETQYF. Full variable domain (missing parts from reference TRBV14 and TRBJ2-5): EAGVTQFPSHSVIEKGQTVTLRCDPISGHDNLYWYRRVMGKEIKFLLHFVKESKQDESGMPNNRFLAERTGGTYSTLKVQPAELEDSGVYFCASSQGFAGSLQETQYFGPGTRLLVL.

In its sample, this clonotype was seen a few times. V and J are TRBV2 and TRBJ1-6; D is unresolved. Germline V gives CDR1 SNHLY, CDR2 FYNNEI. The ends were cut back, 1 base at V and 7 bases at J, with 11 bases in the middle. This CDR3 spans 15 amino acids. The CDR3 region is CASSEVQPPNSPLHF. The DNA of the CDR3 is TGTGCCAGCAGTGAAGTGCAGCCGCCAAATTCACCCCTCCACTTT. The full variable domain, with the rest looked up from reference TRBV2 and TRBJ1-6, is EPEVTQTPSHQVTQMGQEVILRCVPISNHLYFYWYRQILGQKVEFLVSFYNNEISEKSEIFDDQFSVERPDGSNFTLKIRSTKLEDSAMYFCASSEVQPPNSPLHFGNGTRLTVT.

The chain uses TRBV27 and TRBJ2-1; D is perhaps TRBD1 (6 bases). Trimming removed 4 bases at V and 6 bases at J, with 19 bases between. Germline CDR1 and CDR2: MNHEY and SMNVEV (reference sequence). This CDR3 has 16 amino acids. CDR3 sequence: CASSSRGGSWGNEQFF. The CDR3 DNA follows: TGTGCCAGCAGTTCCAGAGGGGGTAGCTGGGGCAATGAGCAGTTCTTC.

This clonotype was seen only a few times. The chain couples TRBV20-1 to TRBJ2-3, with a possible D match to TRBD1 (5 bases). Deletions cut 3 bases from V and 0 bases from J, with 10 bases between. Looked up from germline, CDR1 is DFQATT and CDR2 is SNEGSKA (reference sequence). The CDR3 extends over 14 amino acids. CDR3 residues: CSASGAPSTDTQYF. The DNA of the CDR3 is TGCAGTGCTAGTGGGGCCCCTAGCACAGATACGCAGTATTTT.

This clonotype was seen repeatedly, ten times or more. The chain's CDR3 is CSVTGPQESSYEQYF. CDR3 coding DNA: TGCAGCGTCACCGGGCCTCAAGAAAGCTCCTACGAGCAGTACTTC. The chain recombines TRBV29-1 with TRBJ2-7, with D unresolved. Germline V gives CDR1 SQVTM, CDR2 ANQGSEA. The CDR3 is 15 residues long. Trimming left V 6 bases short and J 0 bases short, with 18 bases between.

Only a few counts were recorded for this clonotype. J is TRBJ1-1 and V is TRBV9; 8 bases line up with TRBD1. Germline values: CDR1 SGDLS, CDR2 YYNGEE. CDR3 length: 14 residues. Trimming at V came to 3 bases and at J to 4 bases, leaving 5 bases not matched to a gene. CDR3 protein: CASSANRGGTEAFF. The CDR3 DNA reads as TGTGCCAGCAGCGCAAACAGGGGGGGCACTGAAGCTTTCTTT.

This clonotype was counted between two and nine times. The CDR3 DNA is TGTGCCAGCAGCGTAGGTGCAGGGACAGTTTACAATGAGCAGTTCTTC. Its protein is CASSVGAGTVYNEQFF. The chain employs TRBV9 and TRBJ2-1, with 7 bases identical to TRBD1. Germline V gives CDR1 SGDLS, CDR2 YYNGEE. This CDR3 is built from 16 residues. The J segment lost 4 bases and the V segment lost 0 bases, leaving 7 bases of the junction unmatched.

To note about this clonotype: One end of the junction does not line up with germline, which may come from a read error. The chain combines TRBV10-3 with TRBJ1-1; D gene unclear. Looked up from germline, CDR1 is ENHRY and CDR2 is SYGVKD. There are 11 residues in the CDR3. The CDR3 coding sequence is TGTGCCATCCGCACGAACACTGGAGCTTTCTTT. It specifies CAIRTNTGAFF.

This chain links TRBV2 with TRBJ1-6, with D possibly matching TRBD1 (6 bases). V lost 3 bases to trimming and J lost 10 bases, with 10 bases between them. The CDR3 totals 13 residues. The germline V gene encodes CDR1 SNHLY and CDR2 FYNNEI. CDR3 sequence: CASSEDSTSPLHF. In nucleotides, the CDR3 is TGTGCCAGCAGTGAGGACAGTACCTCACCCCTCCACTTT.

This clonotype was seen at least ten times. This sequence joins TRBV19 and TRBJ2-1, with D perhaps TRBD2 (6 bases). CDR3 length equals 12 residues. CDR1 and CDR2 from the germline V gene are LNHDA and SQIVND (reference sequence). V was cut by 7 bases and J by 7 bases, with 11 bases left in between. For the CDR3, the DNA is TGTGCCAGTACCTCGACTAGTAATGAGCAGTTCTTC. Encoded protein: CASTSTSNEQFF.

In this sample, this clonotype turned up once. This chain links TRBV15 with TRBJ1-5, with unresolved D. CDR1 is LNHNV, CDR2 YYDKDF, per germline (reference sequence). The CDR3 extends over 15 amino acids. Trimming stripped 4 bases from V and 5 bases from J, with 15 bases between. CDR3 bases: TGTGCCACCAGCACCTCGGGCAAGGTTTATCAGCCCCAGCATTTT. Residues: CATSTSGKVYQPQHF.